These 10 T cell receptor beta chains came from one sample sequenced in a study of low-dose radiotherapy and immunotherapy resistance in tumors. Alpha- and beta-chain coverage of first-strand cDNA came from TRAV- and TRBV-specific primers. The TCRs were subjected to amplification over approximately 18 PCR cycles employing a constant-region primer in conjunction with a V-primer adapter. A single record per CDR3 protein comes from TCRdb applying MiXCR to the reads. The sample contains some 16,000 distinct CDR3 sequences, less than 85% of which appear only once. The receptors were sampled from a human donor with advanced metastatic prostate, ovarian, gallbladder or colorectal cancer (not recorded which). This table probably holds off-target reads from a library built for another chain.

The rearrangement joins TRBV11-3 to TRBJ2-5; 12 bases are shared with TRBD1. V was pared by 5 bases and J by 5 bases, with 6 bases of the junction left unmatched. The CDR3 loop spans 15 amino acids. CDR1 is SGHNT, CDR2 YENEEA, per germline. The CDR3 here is CASSPGTGGRETQYF. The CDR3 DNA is TGTGCCAGCAGCCCCGGGACAGGGGGCCGGGAGACCCAGTACTTC. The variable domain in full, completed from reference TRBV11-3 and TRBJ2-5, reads EAGVVQSPRYKIIEKKQPVAFWCNPISGHNTLYWYLQNLGQGPELLIRYENEEAVDDSQLPKDRFSAERLKGVDSTLKIQPAELGDSAVYLCASSPGTGGRETQYFGPGTRLLVL.

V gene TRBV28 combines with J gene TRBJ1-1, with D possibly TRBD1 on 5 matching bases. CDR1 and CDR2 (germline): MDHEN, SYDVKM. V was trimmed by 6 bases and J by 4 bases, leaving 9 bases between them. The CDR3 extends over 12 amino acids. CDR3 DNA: TGTGCCAGCAGAGAAACAGGCACTGAAGCTTTCTTT. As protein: CASRETGTEAFF.

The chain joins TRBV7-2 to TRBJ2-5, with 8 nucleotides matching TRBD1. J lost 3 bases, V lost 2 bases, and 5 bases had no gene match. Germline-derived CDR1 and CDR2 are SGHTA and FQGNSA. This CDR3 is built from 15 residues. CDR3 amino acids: CASSLNHRGEETQYF. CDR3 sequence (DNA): TGTGCCAGCAGCTTAAATCACAGGGGGGAAGAGACCCAGTACTTC.

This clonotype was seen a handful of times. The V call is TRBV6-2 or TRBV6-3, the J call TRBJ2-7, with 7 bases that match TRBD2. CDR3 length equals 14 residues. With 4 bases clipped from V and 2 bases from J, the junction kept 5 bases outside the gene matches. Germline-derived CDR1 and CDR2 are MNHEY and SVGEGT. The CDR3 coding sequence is TGTGCCAGCAGTTTCGGGAGGCCCCCCTACGAGCAGTACTTC. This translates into CASSFGRPPYEQYF.

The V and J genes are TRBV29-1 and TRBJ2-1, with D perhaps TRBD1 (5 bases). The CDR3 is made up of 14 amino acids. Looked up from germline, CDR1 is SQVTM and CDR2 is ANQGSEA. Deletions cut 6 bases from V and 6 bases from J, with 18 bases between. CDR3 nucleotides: TGCAGCGTAAACCAAGGGTCGACAGTCAATGAGCAGTTCTTC. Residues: CSVNQGSTVNEQFF.

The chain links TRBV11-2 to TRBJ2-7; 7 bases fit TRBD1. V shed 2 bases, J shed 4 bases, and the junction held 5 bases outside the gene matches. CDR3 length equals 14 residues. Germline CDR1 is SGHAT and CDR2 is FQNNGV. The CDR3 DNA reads TGTGCCAGCAGCTTATCCAGGGGGTGGTACGAGCAGTACTTC. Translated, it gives CASSLSRGWYEQYF.

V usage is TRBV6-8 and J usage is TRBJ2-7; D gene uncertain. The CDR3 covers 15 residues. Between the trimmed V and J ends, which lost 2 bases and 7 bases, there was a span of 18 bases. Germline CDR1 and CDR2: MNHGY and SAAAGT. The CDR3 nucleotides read TGTGCCAGCAGTTACGGTACGGAGCCCTGGAGAGAGCAGTACTTC. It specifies CASSYGTEPWREQYF.

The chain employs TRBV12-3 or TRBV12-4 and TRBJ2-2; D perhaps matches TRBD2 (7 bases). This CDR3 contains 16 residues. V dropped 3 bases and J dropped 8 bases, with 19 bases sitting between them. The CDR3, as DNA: TGTGCCAGCAGTTTCGTGGCGGGGGCCCGCCCGGGGGAGCTGTTTTTT. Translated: CASSFVAGARPGELFF.

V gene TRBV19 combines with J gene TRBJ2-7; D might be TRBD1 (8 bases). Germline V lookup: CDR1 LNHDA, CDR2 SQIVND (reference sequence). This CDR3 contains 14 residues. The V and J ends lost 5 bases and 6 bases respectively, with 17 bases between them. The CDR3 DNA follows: TGTGCCAGTAGTTACAGGGGGGGGACTCGCGAGCAGTACTTC. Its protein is CASSYRGGTREQYF.

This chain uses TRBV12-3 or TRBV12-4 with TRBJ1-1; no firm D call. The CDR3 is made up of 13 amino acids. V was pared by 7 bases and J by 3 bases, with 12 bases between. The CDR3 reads CASTTRQYTEAFF. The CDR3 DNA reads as TGTGCCAGCACAACCCGCCAGTACACTGAAGCTTTCTTT.